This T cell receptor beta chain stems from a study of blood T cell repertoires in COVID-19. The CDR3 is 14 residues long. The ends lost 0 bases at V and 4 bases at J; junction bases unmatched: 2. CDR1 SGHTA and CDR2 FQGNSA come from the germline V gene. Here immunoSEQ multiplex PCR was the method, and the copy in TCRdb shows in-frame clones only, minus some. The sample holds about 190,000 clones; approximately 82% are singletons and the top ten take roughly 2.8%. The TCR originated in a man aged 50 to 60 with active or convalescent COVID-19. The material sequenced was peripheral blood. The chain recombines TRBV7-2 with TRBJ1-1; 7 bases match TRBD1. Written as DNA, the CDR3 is TGTGCCAGCAGCTTAGCGGCAGGGGGCACTGAAGCTTTCTTT. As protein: CASSLAAGGTEAFF.